This TCR beta chain stems from a study of vaccination effects on CD4 cells after COVID-19. Viral peptide pools were used in the ViraFEST assay to expand antigen-specific CD4+ T cells, and sequencing came afterward. With 10 days of culture completed, CD4+ T cells were isolated. Having tested negative for nucleocapsid antibodies, the vaccine recipients showed no prior SARS-CoV-2 infection. The repertoire was sequenced with immunoSEQ multiplex PCR; TCRdb's copy has only in-frame clones and lacks some. The sample holds tens of thousands of clones, 60% to 80% seen once. In the case of this clone: Its antigen remains unidentified.

Germline assignment: CDR1 MNHNY and CDR2 SVGAGI (reference sequence). This CDR3 comprises 17 residues. Trimming at V came to 5 bases and at J to 0 bases, leaving 7 bases not matched to a gene. The V call is TRBV6-6, the J call TRBJ1-5, with 10 bases matching TRBD1. Source: CD4+ T cells from PBMCs cultured with HCoV-OC43 spike peptides, taken before COVID-19 vaccination. Subset: HCoV-OC43 spike overlapping peptide pool stimulation. The receptor's source is a human donor who received a COVID-19 vaccine. CDR3 sequence reads: CASSLRTGGNSNQPQHF. CDR3 DNA: TGTGCCAGCAGTCTCAGGACAGGGGGGAATAGCAATCAGCCCCAGCATTTT.